Following are 28 T cell receptor beta chains from one sample sequenced in a study of blood T cell repertoires in COVID-19. Sequencing used immunoSEQ multiplex PCR; TCRdb keeps in-frame clones, though not all of them. In the table there are about 130,000 clones, approximately 90% of which are singletons. The sequenced sample was peripheral blood. Receptors were obtained from a man aged 50 to 60 with acute or convalescent COVID-19.

With respect to this clone: Other DNA sequences in this sample translate to the same CDR3. The genes are TRBV5-4 and TRBJ1-1; 7 positions match TRBD1. V was clipped by 4 bases and J by 5 bases; unmatched bases: 5. CDR1 is SGHNT and CDR2 is YYREEE in the germline V gene (reference sequence). CDR3 length: 13 amino acids. CDR3 nucleotides: TGTGCCAGCAGCCTCGACAGGGATACTGAAGCTTTCTTT. Amino acid sequence: CASSLDRDTEAFF.

The chain uses TRBV5-6 and TRBJ2-7, with 9 nucleotides matching TRBD1. The V segment lost 4 bases and the J segment 9 bases; nucleotides outside the gene matches: 17. Germline V gene lookup returns CDR1 SGHDT and CDR2 YYEEEE. This CDR3 spans 16 amino acids. Here the CDR3 reads CASSPFGIVDRGAQYF. In DNA form, the CDR3 reads TGTGCCAGCAGCCCCTTTGGAATAGTGGACAGGGGTGCGCAGTACTTC.

The chain carries TRBV2 and TRBJ1-4, with D unclear. The length of the CDR3 is 13 residues. Germline CDR1 is SNHLY and CDR2 is FYNNEI. The V end lost 4 bases, the J end lost 6 bases, and 9 bases lay between the germline ends. DNA for the CDR3: TGTGCCAGCAGTGCGTTCCAGGATGAAAAACTGTTTTTT. Translating it yields CASSAFQDEKLFF.

The chain joins TRBV7-3 to TRBJ1-1; D unclear. Trimming removed 5 bases at V and 5 bases at J, with 12 bases between. This CDR3 is built from 13 residues. Germline V gene data show CDR1 as SGHTA and CDR2 as FQGTGA. This CDR3 reads CASSSLEGTEAFF. The CDR3 nucleotides are TGTGCCAGCAGCAGCCTGGAGGGAACTGAAGCTTTCTTT.

The table lists this clone with a few counts. This chain connects TRBV6-6 to TRBJ2-7; 10 nucleotides agree with TRBD1. Germline V gene lookup returns CDR1 MNHNY and CDR2 SVGAGI (reference sequence). The CDR3 is 15 residues long. With V trimmed by 4 bases and J by 2 bases, 5 bases remained unmatched. The CDR3, as DNA: TGTGCCAGCAGTTCGGGACAGGGGATTACCTACGAGCAGTACTTC. Protein product: CASSSGQGITYEQYF.

This chain joins TRBV19 and TRBJ1-1; TRBD1 aligns across 7 bases. Germline CDR1 LNHDA, CDR2 SQIVND (reference sequence). V gave up 5 bases and J gave up 4 bases; unmatched junction bases: 10. The CDR3 is 15 amino acids. CDR3 sequence reads: CASSSVSTGFTEAFF. The CDR3, as DNA: TGTGCCAGTAGTTCAGTATCGACAGGGTTCACTGAAGCTTTCTTT.

The rearrangement uses TRBV5-4 and TRBJ1-6; 9 bases map to TRBD1. The CDR3 has 16 residues. Germline V gene data show CDR1 as SGHNT and CDR2 as YYREEE (reference sequence). J lost 6 bases, V lost 4 bases, and 8 bases had no gene match. In DNA form, the CDR3 reads TGTGCCAGCAGCCCCCGACAGGGGGGGAGTAATTCACCCCTCCACTTT. It codes for CASSPRQGGSNSPLHF.

The chain is built from TRBV2 and TRBJ2-5; unclear D gene. Germline CDR1 SNHLY, CDR2 FYNNEI. The CDR3 totals 11 residues. V lost 11 bases and J lost 7, with 14 bases in between. The CDR3 region has the DNA TGTGCCTCCAAGGAGTCCGGGACCCAGTACTTC. Encoded protein: CASKESGTQYF.

The chain links TRBV19 to TRBJ2-6; D not resolved. CDR3 length equals 13 residues. The V gene's germline CDR1 is LNHDA and CDR2 SQIVND (reference sequence). The V end lost 6 bases, the J end lost 2 bases, and 5 bases lay between the germline ends. CDR3 DNA: TGTGCCAGTAGGGCCGCTGGGGCCAACGTCCTGACTTTC. Amino acid sequence: CASRAAGANVLTF.

J is TRBJ2-7 and V is TRBV7-9; tentatively, D is TRBD1 (6 bases). The CDR3 is made up of 14 amino acids. The V gene's germline CDR1 is SEHNR and CDR2 FQNEAQ (reference sequence). The ends were cut back, 5 bases at V and 1 base at J, with 12 bases in the middle. Written as DNA, the CDR3 is TGTGCCAGCAGCCGCAGGGGTCCTTCCTACGAGCAGTACTTC. This translates into CASSRRGPSYEQYF.

The rearrangement links TRBV5-1 to TRBJ2-5; possibly TRBD1 for D (6 bases). In germline, CDR1 is SGHRS, CDR2 YFSETQ. This CDR3 is built from 14 residues. Between the trimmed V and J ends, which lost 4 bases and 2 bases, there was a span of 12 bases. CDR3 DNA: TGCGCCAGCAGCCCGGGACAAGTACAAGAGACCCAGTACTTC. It encodes CASSPGQVQETQYF. Looking up the rest from reference TRBV5-1 and TRBJ2-5 gives the full variable domain: KAGVTQTPRYLIKTRGQQVTLSCSPISGHRSVSWYQQTPGQGLQFLFEYFSETQRNKGNFPGRFSGRQFSNSRSEMNVSTLELGDSALYLCASSPGQVQETQYFGPGTRLLVL.

The rearrangement links TRBV19 to TRBJ2-3, with TRBD2 matching 8 bases. Germline assignment: CDR1 LNHDA and CDR2 SQIVND (reference sequence). The V and J ends lost 8 bases and 7 bases, in that order; junction bases with no gene match: 14. The CDR3 runs to 15 residues. In DNA, the CDR3 is TGTGCCAGTTCCCGCTCGGGGGTAGCGGGAAATACGCAGTATTTT. Encoded protein: CASSRSGVAGNTQYF.

This clone was picked up one time. The same CDR3 also results from other DNA sequences found in this sample. The chain couples TRBV19 to TRBJ1-4; unclear D gene. The V gene lost 2 bases and the J gene lost 0 bases, with 4 bases spanning the gap. The germline V gene encodes CDR1 LNHDA and CDR2 SQIVND (reference sequence). CDR3 length: 14 amino acids. CDR3 nucleotide sequence: TGTGCCAGTAGTATAAGCACAACTAATGAAAAACTGTTTTTT. The encoded protein is CASSISTTNEKLFF.

The chain carries TRBV4-2 and TRBJ2-5; 9 positions match TRBD2. CDR3 length: 18 amino acids. CDR1 LGHNA and CDR2 YNFKEQ come from the germline V gene. V gave up 0 bases and J gave up 9 bases; unmatched junction bases: 17. This CDR3 reads CASSQDWLAGTRGGAQYF. The CDR3 region has the DNA TGTGCCAGCAGCCAAGATTGGCTAGCGGGGACTAGGGGGGGAGCCCAGTACTTC.

The V call is TRBV6-5, the J call TRBJ2-1, with 9 bases identical to TRBD1. The germline gives CDR1 MNHEY, CDR2 SVGAGI. V lost 6 bases to trimming and J lost 6 bases; unmatched junction nucleotides: 9. The CDR3 is 15 residues long. The CDR3 bases are TGTGCCAGCAGCACTTACGGGACAGGGATCAATGAGCAGTTCTTC. Translated, it gives CASSTYGTGINEQFF.

The chain links TRBV4-1 to TRBJ1-5; D may be TRBD1 (6 bases). This CDR3 spans 14 amino acids. CDR1 is MGHRA and CDR2 is YSYEKL in the germline V gene. V lost 2 bases, J lost 5 bases, and 10 bases lay in between. The CDR3 DNA sequence: TGCGCCAGCAGCCAATTAGGGGGGGATCAGCCCCAGCATTTT. Protein: CASSQLGGDQPQHF.

The rearrangement uses TRBV27 and TRBJ2-3; 7 bases map to TRBD2. The CDR3 is made up of 16 amino acids. CDR1 is MNHEY and CDR2 is SMNVEV in the germline V gene (reference sequence). Germline trimming cut 6 bases from V and 8 bases from J; bases unmatched to any gene: 17. DNA for the CDR3: TGTGCCAGCAGCCAAAGCCGGGACTATCCTCGGGGTACGCAGTATTTT. Its translation: CASSQSRDYPRGTQYF.

The V call is TRBV5-8, the J call TRBJ2-3; D perhaps matches TRBD2 (6 bases). Deletions cut 6 bases from V and 4 bases from J, with 18 bases between. The CDR3 is made up of 15 amino acids. Germline assignment: CDR1 SGHTS and CDR2 YDEGEE. CDR3 bases: TGTGCCAGCACCCGGGCTGGAGGGAACTCAGATACGCAGTATTTT. It translates to CASTRAGGNSDTQYF.

The chain recombines TRBV9 with TRBJ1-6, with D maybe TRBD1 (6 bases). This CDR3 comprises 13 residues. Germline CDR1 SGDLS, CDR2 YYNGEE. Trimming pared 6 bases from V and 3 bases from J, leaving 7 bases between. The CDR3 DNA reads as TGTGCCAGCAACAGGGACTATAATTCACCCCTCCACTTT. It specifies CASNRDYNSPLHF.

In its sample, this clone was seen a few times. The V call is TRBV7-2, the J call TRBJ1-6; 10 nucleotides line up with TRBD1. This CDR3 comprises 16 residues. J gave up 7 bases and V 5 bases, and 8 bases lay outside the gene matches. Germline assignment: CDR1 SGHTA and CDR2 FQGNSA. The CDR3 coding sequence is TGTGCCAGCAGCGGGGGGTGGGGACAGGGGAATTCACCCCTCCACTTT. Residues: CASSGGWGQGNSPLHF.

This sequence joins TRBV3-1 (or the pseudogene TRBV3-2) and TRBJ1-5, with D possibly matching TRBD1 (5 bases). Trimming removed 8 bases at V and 3 bases at J, with 14 bases between. The length of the CDR3 is 14 residues. Germline assignment: CDR1 LGHDT and CDR2 YNNKEL (reference sequence). CDR3 loop: CASSQGTSNQPQHF. In DNA form, the CDR3 reads TGTGCCAGCTCCCAAGGGACTTCCAATCAGCCCCAGCATTTT.

CDR3 loop: CASCSWPNTGELFF. Here the CDR3 DNA reads TGTGCCAGCTGCTCCTGGCCAAACACCGGGGAGCTGTTTTTT. V usage is TRBV27 and J usage is TRBJ2-2; D is undetermined. The CDR3 has 14 residues. V was clipped by 8 bases and J by 2 bases, with 12 bases between them. Germline loops: CDR1 MNHEY, CDR2 SMNVEV (reference sequence).

This clone was seen just once. The DNA is omitted, as the CDR3 cannot be located on it reliably, and the CDR3 follows TCRdb's listing. The gene calls are TRBV7-9 and TRBJ1-1; the D call TRBD1 from the table was never checked on the DNA. From germline, CDR1 is SEHNR and CDR2 FQNEAQ (reference sequence). A total of 14 residues make up the CDR3, ends included. The CDR3 spells CASSLSGVNTEAFF.

V is TRBV19 and J is TRBJ2-5; D is unresolved. CDR3 length: 13 amino acids. The germline gives CDR1 LNHDA, CDR2 SQIVND (reference sequence). The germline V and J ends were trimmed by 5 bases and 0 bases, with 7 bases remaining between them. The CDR3 sequence: CASSWAYQETQYF. In nucleotides, the CDR3 is TGTGCCAGTAGTTGGGCGTACCAAGAGACCCAGTACTTC.

The chain combines TRBV11-2 with TRBJ2-1; 11 bases line up with TRBD2. The CDR3 covers 14 residues. V lost 6 bases to trimming and J lost 6 bases; unmatched junction nucleotides: 4. Germline assignment: CDR1 SGHAT and CDR2 FQNNGV. The CDR3, as DNA: TGTGCCAGCAGTAGCGGGGGGGCCCTCAATGAGCAGTTCTTC. It specifies CASSSGGALNEQFF.

This sequence joins TRBV12-3 or TRBV12-4 and TRBJ1-1, with no clear D. CDR3 length: 11 residues. Trimming stripped 7 bases from V and 8 bases from J, with 11 bases between. CDR3 nucleotides: TGTGCCAGCACGTGGGGAGAGGAAGCTTTCTTT. It encodes CASTWGEEAFF.

The chain couples TRBV5-1 to TRBJ1-1; D is undetermined. Per the germline V gene, CDR1 is SGHRS and CDR2 is YFSETQ. Deletions cut 4 bases from V and 1 base from J, with 8 bases between. This CDR3 comprises 13 residues. CDR3 DNA sequence: TGCGCCAGCAGCGGAACAGCGAACACTGAAGCTTTCTTT. Protein: CASSGTANTEAFF.

This chain links TRBV12-3 or TRBV12-4 with TRBJ2-7; 10 nucleotides match TRBD1. The V and J ends lost 6 bases and 7 bases, in that order; junction bases with no gene match: 6. The CDR3 extends over 13 amino acids. The CDR3 reads CASRSDRGREQYF. The DNA for the CDR3 is TGTGCCAGCAGATCCGACAGGGGGCGAGAGCAGTACTTC.